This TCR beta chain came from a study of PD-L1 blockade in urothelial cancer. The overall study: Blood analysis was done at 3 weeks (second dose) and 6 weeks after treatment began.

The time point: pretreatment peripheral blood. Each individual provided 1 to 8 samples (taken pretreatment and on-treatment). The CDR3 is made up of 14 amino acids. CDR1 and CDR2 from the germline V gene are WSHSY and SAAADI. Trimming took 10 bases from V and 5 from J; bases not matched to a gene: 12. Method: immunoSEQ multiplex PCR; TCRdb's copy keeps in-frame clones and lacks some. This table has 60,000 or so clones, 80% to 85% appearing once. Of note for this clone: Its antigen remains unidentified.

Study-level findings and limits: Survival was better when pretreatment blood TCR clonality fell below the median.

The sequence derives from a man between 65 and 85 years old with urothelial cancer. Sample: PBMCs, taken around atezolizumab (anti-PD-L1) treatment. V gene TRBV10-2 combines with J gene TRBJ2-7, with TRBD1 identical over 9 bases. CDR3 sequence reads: CATSGTGYRDEQYF. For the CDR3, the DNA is TGCGCCACCTCCGGGACAGGGTATAGGGACGAGCAGTACTTC.